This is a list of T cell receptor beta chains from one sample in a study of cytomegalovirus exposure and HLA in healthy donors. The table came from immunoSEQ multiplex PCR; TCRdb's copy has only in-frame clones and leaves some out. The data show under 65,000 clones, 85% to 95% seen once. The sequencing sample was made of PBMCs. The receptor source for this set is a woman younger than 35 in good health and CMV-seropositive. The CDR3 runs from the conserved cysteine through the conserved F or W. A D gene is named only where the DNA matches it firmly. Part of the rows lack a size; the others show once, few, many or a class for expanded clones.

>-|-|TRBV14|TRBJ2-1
CASSLGPYNEQFF
TGTGCCAGCAGCCTTGGCCCCTACAATGAGCAGTTCTTC
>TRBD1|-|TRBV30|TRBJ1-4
CAWSEGQPNEKLFF
TGTGCCTGGAGTGAGGGACAGCCGAATGAAAAACTGTTTTTT
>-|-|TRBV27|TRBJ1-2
CASSQRREGGYTF
TGTGCCAGCTCCCAGCGCAGGGAGGGTGGCTACACCTTC
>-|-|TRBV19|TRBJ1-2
CASSIQGGGYTF
TGTGCCAGTAGTATCCAGGGAGGTGGCTACACCTTC
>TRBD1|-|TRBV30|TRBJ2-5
CAWEDRGGETQYF
TGTGCCTGGGAGGACAGGGGAGGCGAGACCCAGTACTTC
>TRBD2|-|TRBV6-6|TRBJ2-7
CASMGGAGAYEQYF
TGTGCCAGCATGGGGGGAGCGGGAGCCTACGAGCAGTACTTC
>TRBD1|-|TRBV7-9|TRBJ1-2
CASSLVSGGSVYGYTF
TGTGCCAGCAGCTTAGTGTCAGGGGGCAGTGTCTATGGCTACACCTTC
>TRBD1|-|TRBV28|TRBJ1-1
CASSVGQGKAFF
TGTGCCAGCAGTGTCGGACAGGGAAAAGCTTTCTTT
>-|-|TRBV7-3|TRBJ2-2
CASGPNTGELFF
TGTGCCAGCGGGCCGAACACCGGGGAGCTGTTTTTT
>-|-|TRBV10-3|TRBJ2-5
CAISKTGQETQYF
TGTGCCATCAGTAAGACAGGACAAGAGACCCAGTACTTC
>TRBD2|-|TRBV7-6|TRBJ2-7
CASSRGVVAGVSEQYF
TGTGCCAGCAGCCGCGGAGTGGTAGCGGGAGTTTCCGAGCAGTACTTC
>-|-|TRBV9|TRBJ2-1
CASSVAPGSGNEQFF
TGTGCCAGCAGCGTAGCCCCCGGGAGCGGGAATGAGCAGTTCTTC
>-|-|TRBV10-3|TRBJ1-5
CAISESGRGRGNQPQHF
TGTGCCATCAGTGAGTCGGGGCGGGGTAGGGGCAATCAGCCCCAGCATTTT
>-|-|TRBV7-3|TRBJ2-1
CASSLVGGRRNEQFF
TGTGCCAGCAGCTTAGTAGGAGGGCGTCGCAATGAGCAGTTCTTC
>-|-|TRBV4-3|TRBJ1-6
CASSQVNQGDSPLHF
TGCGCCAGCAGCCAAGTGAACCAGGGTGACTCACCCCTCCACTTT
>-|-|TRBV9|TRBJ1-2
CASSVATWGDGNYGYTF
TGTGCCAGCAGCGTAGCTACGTGGGGGGATGGTAACTATGGCTACACCTTC
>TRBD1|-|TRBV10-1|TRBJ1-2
CASSEPDRGRGYTF
TGCGCCAGCAGTGAGCCCGACAGGGGGCGAGGCTACACCTTC
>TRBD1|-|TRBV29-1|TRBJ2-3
CSGGQLDTQYF
TGCAGCGGGGGACAGCTGGATACGCAGTATTTT
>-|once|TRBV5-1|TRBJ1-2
CASSAETEDGYTF
TGCGCCAGCAGCGCAGAGACAGAGGATGGCTACACCTTC
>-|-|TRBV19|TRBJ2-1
CASSTLLMRAWEQFF
TGTGCCAGTAGTACCCTCCTCATGCGGGCCTGGGAGCAGTTCTTC
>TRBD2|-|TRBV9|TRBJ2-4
CASSASGGAKNIQYF
TGTGCCAGCAGCGCGAGCGGGGGGGCCAAAAACATTCAGTACTTC
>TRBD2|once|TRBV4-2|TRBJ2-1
CASSGGTSKYNEQFF
TGTGCCAGCAGCGGGGGGACTAGCAAATACAATGAGCAGTTCTTC
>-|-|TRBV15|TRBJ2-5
CATSTAGKVDQETQYF
TGTGCCACCAGCACCGCGGGGAAAGTGGACCAAGAGACCCAGTACTTC
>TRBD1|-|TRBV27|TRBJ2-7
CASSFRTGTEQYF
TGTGCCAGCAGTTTTCGGACAGGGACCGAGCAGTACTTC
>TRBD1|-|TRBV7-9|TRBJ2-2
CASRGQVGTGELFF
TGTGCCAGCAGGGGACAGGTGGGCACCGGGGAGCTGTTTTTT
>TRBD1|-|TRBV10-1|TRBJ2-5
CASSWGGKQGATEQETQYF
TGCGCCAGCAGCTGGGGGGGGAAACAGGGGGCTACTGAACAAGAGACCCAGTACTTC
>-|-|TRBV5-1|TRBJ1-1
CASSLGPEPQNTEAFF
TGCGCCAGCAGCTTGGGGCCAGAACCGCAGAACACTGAAGCTTTCTTT
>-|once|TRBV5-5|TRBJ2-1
CASSLGESSYNEQFF
TGTGCCAGCAGCCTCGGGGAGAGCTCCTACAATGAGCAGTTCTTC
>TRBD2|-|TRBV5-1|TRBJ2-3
CASSSGPAGLAGSGDTQYF
TGCGCCAGCAGCTCTGGACCGGCGGGACTAGCGGGATCGGGAGATACGCAGTATTTT
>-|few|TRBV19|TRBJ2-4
CASSMTPGVGMDIQYF
TGTGCCAGTAGTATGACGCCAGGCGTGGGTATGGACATTCAGTACTTC
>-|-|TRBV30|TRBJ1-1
CAGALVGLNTEAFF
TGTGCCGGGGCCCTAGTTGGCCTAAACACTGAAGCTTTCTTT
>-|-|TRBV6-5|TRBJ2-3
CASSYGGTVTGTQYF
TGTGCCAGCAGTTACGGGGGGACAGTTACGGGTACGCAGTATTTT
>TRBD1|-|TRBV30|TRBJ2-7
CAWSDDGQGRSYEQYF
TGTGCCTGGAGTGACGACGGACAGGGGCGTTCCTACGAGCAGTACTTC
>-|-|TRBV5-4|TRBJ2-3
CASSLAGGDDTQYF
TGTGCCAGCAGCTTGGCCGGGGGAGATGATACGCAGTATTTT
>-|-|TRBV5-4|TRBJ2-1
CASSLGGFSNEQFF
TGTGCCAGCAGCTTGGGGGGCTTTTCCAATGAGCAGTTCTTC
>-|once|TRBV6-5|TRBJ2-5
CASSLQLYQETQYF
TGTGCCAGCAGTTTACAGCTGTACCAAGAGACCCAGTACTTC
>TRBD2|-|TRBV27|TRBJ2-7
CASSFGAGGLYEQYF
TGTGCCAGCAGTTTCGGCGCGGGGGGGCTCTACGAGCAGTACTTC
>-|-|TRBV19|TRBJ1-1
CASNSGPEAFF
TGTGCCAGTAATTCAGGGCCTGAAGCTTTCTTT
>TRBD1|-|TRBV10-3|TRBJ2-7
CAISRGQGADEQYF
TGTGCCATCAGTCGCGGACAGGGGGCAGACGAGCAGTACTTC
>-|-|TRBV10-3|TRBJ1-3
CGMMEFSGNTIYF
TGTGGTATGATGGAGTTCTCTGGAAACACCATATATTTT
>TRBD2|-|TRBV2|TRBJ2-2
CASRRETNTGELFF
TGTGCCAGCAGGCGGGAGACGAACACCGGGGAGCTGTTTTTT
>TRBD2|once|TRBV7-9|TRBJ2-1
CASSGTSGRGPYNEQFF
TGTGCCAGCAGCGGGACTAGCGGGAGGGGCCCCTACAATGAGCAGTTCTTC
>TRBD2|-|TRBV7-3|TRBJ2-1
CASSSSAGGRTNEQFF
TGTGCCAGCAGCTCGTCAGCGGGGGGACGCACGAATGAGCAGTTCTTC
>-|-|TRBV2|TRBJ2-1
CASSWRNEQFF
TGTGCCAGCAGTTGGAGAAATGAGCAGTTCTTC
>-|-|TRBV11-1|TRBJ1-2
CASSPPWQGSDYGYTF
TGTGCCAGCAGCCCCCCCTGGCAGGGGAGTGACTATGGCTACACCTTC
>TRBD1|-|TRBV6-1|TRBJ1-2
CASSPGQGSYGYTF
TGTGCCAGCAGTCCGGGACAGGGTTCTTATGGCTACACCTTC
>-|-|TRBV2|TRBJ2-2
CASARGPTRGTGELFF
TGTGCCAGCGCCAGGGGACCGACTCGAGGGACCGGGGAGCTGTTTTTT
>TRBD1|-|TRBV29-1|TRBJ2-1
CSDRPGTGLQFF
TGCAGCGACCGACCCGGGACAGGCTTGCAGTTCTTC
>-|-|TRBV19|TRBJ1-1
CASSIGAATEAFF
TGTGCCAGTAGTATAGGAGCGGCCACTGAAGCTTTCTTT
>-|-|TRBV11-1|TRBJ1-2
CASSPAAGFNYGYTF
TGTGCCAGCAGCCCCGCAGCAGGCTTTAACTATGGCTACACCTTC
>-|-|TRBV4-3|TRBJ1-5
CASSQPSPGRKPQHF
TGCGCCAGCAGCCAACCTTCACCAGGTAGGAAGCCCCAGCATTTT
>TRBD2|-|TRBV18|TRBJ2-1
CASSPSPGTRGEQFF
TGTGCCAGCTCACCCTCCCCCGGGACTAGGGGCGAGCAGTTCTTC
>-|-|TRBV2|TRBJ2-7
CASMVEVAHEQYF
TGTGCCAGCATGGTCGAAGTAGCTCACGAGCAGTACTTC
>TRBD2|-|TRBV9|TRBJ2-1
CASSEPERGRGQFF
TGTGCCAGCAGCGAGCCCGAGCGGGGCCGGGGGCAGTTCTTC
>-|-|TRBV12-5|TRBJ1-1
CASGLSGLAGPEAFF
TGTGCTAGTGGTTTGTCGGGGCTGGCGGGGCCTGAAGCTTTCTTT